This TCR beta chain came from a study of blood T cell repertoires in COVID-19. This clone was seen a handful of times. The CDR3 is 14 amino acids. After removal of 3 bases from V and 5 bases from J, the junction contained 3 bases not matched to a gene. Germline CDR1 and CDR2: LGHNA and YSLEER. TCRdb keeps only in-frame clones here, not all; method: immunoSEQ multiplex PCR. This table holds approximately 150,000 clones, just over 85% found once. The sequencing sample was made of peripheral blood. The chain couples TRBV4-3 to TRBJ1-1; 10 bases align to TRBD1. This TCR derives from a man aged 65-85 years with acute or convalescent COVID-19. CDR3 residues: CASSQGQGLTEAFF. The CDR3 DNA reads as TGCGCCAGCAGCCAGGGACAGGGGCTGACTGAAGCTTTCTTT.